This TCR beta chain was captured in a study of cytomegalovirus exposure and HLA in healthy donors. Germline values: CDR1 SQVTM, CDR2 ANQGSEA. The CDR3 consists of 15 residues. J lost 6 bases, V lost 4 bases, and 12 bases had no gene match. This clone was seen only once. The study ran its PCR with 60 Vbeta and 13 Jbeta primers. Clones were sequenced by immunoSEQ multiplex PCR, and TCRdb holds only the in-frame ones, with some missing. The sample yields roughly 150,000 clones, roughly 85% seen once. V usage is TRBV29-1 and J usage is TRBJ2-3, with 8 bases aligning to TRBD1. The specimen was PBMCs. This sequence was found in a man aged 30 to 45 in good health and CMV-seropositive. This chain's CDR3 is CSVVRGQGASDTQYF. The CDR3 nucleotides are TGCAGCGTTGTACGGGGTCAGGGGGCTTCTGATACGCAGTATTTT.